This TCR beta chain came from a study of T cell responses to AZD1222 COVID-19 vaccine. The protocol was immunoSEQ multiplex PCR, while the TCRdb copy is restricted to in-frame clones and leaves out a portion. The table includes about 180,000 clones, less than 90% detected once. Germline CDR1 and CDR2: MNHEY and SVGEGT. V was clipped by 3 bases and J by 1 base, with 6 bases between them. This CDR3 is built from 13 residues. This sequence originates from an adult in good health. The J gene is TRBJ1-1, the V gene TRBV6-2 or TRBV6-3; D is unresolved. Sequencing used peripheral blood, obtained on day 0 of AZD1222 vaccination. The CDR3 nucleotides read TGTGCCAGCAGTTATCTCGAGAACACTGAAGCTTTCTTT. This gives the protein CASSYLENTEAFF.